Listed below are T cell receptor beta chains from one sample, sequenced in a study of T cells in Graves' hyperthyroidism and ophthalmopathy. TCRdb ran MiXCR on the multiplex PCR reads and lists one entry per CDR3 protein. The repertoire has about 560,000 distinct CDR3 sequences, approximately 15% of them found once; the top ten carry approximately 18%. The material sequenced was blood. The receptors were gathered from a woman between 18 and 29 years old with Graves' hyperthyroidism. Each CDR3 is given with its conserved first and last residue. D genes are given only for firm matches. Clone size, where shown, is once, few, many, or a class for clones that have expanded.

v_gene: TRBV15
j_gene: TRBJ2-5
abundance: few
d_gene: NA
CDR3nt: TGTGCCACCAGCAGAGCACTACGGGAGACCCAGTACTTC
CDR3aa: CATSRALRETQYF

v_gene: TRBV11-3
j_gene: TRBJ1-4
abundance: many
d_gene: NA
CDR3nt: TGTGCCAGCAGCTCTGACATATCGGAAAAACTGTTTTTT
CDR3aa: CASSSDISEKLFF

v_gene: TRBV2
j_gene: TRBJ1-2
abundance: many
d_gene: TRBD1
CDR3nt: TGTGCCCTCAGGACAGGGGGCCTCTATGGCTACACCTTC
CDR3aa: CALRTGGLYGYTF

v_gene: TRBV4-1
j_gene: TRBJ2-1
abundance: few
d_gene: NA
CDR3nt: TGCGCCAGCAGCCAAGATAGGAGAGCGGCACTTAACAATGAGCAGTTCTTC
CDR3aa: CASSQDRRAALNNEQFF

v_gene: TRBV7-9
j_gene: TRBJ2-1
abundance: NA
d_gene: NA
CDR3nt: TGTGCCAGCAGCTCCCGACCGAGGACGTTGAACAATGAGCAGTTCTTC
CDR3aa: CASSSRPRTLNNEQFF

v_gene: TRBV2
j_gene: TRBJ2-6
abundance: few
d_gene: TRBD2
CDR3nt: TGTGCCAGCAGAGCGGGACTAGCGGTACTCTCTGGGGCCAACGTCCTGACTTTC
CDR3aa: CASRAGLAVLSGANVLTF

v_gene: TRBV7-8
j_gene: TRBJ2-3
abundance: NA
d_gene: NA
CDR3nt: TGTGCCAGCAGCTTATTGTTGGCGCACGGTATCACAGATACGCAGTATTTT
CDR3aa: CASSLLLAHGITDTQYF

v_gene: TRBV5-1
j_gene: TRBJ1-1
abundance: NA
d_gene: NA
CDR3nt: TGCGCCAGCAGCTTGATCCAGGGGTCAGCTTTCTTT
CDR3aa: CASSLIQGSAFF

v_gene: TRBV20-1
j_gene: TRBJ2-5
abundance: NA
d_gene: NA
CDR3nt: TGCAGTGCTAGAGGTCCGGGTCCAGAGACCCAGTACTTC
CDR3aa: CSARGPGPETQYF

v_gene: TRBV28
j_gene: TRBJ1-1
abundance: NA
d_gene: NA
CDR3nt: TGTGCCAGCAGTTTATCCTGGGTGGGTGGAGCTTTCTTT
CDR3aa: CASSLSWVGGAFF

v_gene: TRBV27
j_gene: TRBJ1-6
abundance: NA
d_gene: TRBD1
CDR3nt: TGTGCCAGCAGGCGGACAGGGGGCGGATCACCCCTCCACTTT
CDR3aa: CASRRTGGGSPLHF

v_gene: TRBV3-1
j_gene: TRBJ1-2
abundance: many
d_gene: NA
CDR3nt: TGTGCCAGCAGCCAAGACTGGGGCAGGTCCGGCTATGGCTACACCTTC
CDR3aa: CASSQDWGRSGYGYTF

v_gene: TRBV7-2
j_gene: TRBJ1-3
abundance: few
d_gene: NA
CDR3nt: TGTGCCAGCAGCAGGCAGACCTCCCCTGGAAACACCATATATTTT
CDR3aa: CASSRQTSPGNTIYF

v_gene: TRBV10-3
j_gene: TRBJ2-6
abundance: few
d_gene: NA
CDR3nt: TGTGCCATCCAGATCAGTGGGGCCAACGTCCTGACTTTC
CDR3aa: CAIQISGANVLTF

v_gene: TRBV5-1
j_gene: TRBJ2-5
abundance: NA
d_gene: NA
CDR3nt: TGCGCCAGCAGCCCGGACCCCTCGGAGACCCAGTACTTC
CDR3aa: CASSPDPSETQYF

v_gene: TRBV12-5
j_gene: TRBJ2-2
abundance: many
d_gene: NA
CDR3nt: TGTGCTAGTGGTTTCGATTACGGGGGCGCCCCCGCGAACACCGGGGAGCTGTTTTTT
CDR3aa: CASGFDYGGAPANTGELFF

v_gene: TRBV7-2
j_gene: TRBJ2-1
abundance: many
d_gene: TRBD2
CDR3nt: TGTGCCAGCAGCCTGGGGGGACTAGCGTCGGGTCATGAGCAGTTCTTC
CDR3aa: CASSLGGLASGHEQFF

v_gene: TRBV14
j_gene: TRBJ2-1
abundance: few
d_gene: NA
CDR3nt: TGTGCCAGCAGCCAAGAAGGAGGGGTGGTGGGCAATGAGCAGTTCTTC
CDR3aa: CASSQEGGVVGNEQFF

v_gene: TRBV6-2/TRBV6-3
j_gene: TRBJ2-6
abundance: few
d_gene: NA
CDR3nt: TGTGCCAGCAGTTACTCCGTGGGGGTCTCTGGGGCCAACGTCCCGACTTTC
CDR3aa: CASSYSVGVSGANVPTF

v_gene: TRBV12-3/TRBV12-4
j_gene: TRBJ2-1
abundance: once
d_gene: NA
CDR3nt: TGTGCCAGCAGTCCCCCTTCGACTAGCTCCTACAATGAGCAGTTCTTC
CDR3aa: CASSPPSTSSYNEQFF

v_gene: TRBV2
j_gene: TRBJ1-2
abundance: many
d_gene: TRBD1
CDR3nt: TGTGCCAGCAGCAGGACAGGGCGTGAGAGGGGCTACACCTTC
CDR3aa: CASSRTGRERGYTF

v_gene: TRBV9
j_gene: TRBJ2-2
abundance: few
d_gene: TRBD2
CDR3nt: TGTGCCAGCACTGCCGGTAGCGGGGCGAACACCGGGGAGCTGTTTTTT
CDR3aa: CASTAGSGANTGELFF

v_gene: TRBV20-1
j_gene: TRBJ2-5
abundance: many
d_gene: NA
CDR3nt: TGCAGTGCTAGCCCCAGTTGGGAAGAGACCCAGTACTTC
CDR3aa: CSASPSWEETQYF

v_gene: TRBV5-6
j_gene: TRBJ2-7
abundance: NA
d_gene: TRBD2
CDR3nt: TGTGCCAGCAGCTTTTTTGATGGACTAGCAACCTACGAGCAGTACTTC
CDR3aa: CASSFFDGLATYEQYF

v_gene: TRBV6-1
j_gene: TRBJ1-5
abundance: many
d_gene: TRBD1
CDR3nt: TGTGCCAGCAGTGTGTGGGACAGAAATCAGCCCCAGCATTTT
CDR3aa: CASSVWDRNQPQHF

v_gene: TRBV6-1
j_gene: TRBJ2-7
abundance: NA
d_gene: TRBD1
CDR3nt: TGTGCCAGCAATGACCCTTCCGGGACAGGGTCCTACGAGCAGTACTTC
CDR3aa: CASNDPSGTGSYEQYF

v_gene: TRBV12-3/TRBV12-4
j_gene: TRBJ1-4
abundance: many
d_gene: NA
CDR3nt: TGTGCCAGCAGTTCCTGGGGGACTAATGAAAAACTGTTTTTT
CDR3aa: CASSSWGTNEKLFF

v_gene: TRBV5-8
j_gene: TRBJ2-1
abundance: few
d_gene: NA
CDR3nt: TGTGCCAGCAGCGGGTCGGCAACCTACAATGAGCAGTTCTTC
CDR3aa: CASSGSATYNEQFF

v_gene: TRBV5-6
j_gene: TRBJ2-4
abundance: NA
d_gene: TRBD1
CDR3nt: TGTGCCAGCAGCCCAGGACAGGGCAGTTACAATGATAACAAAAACATTCAGTACTTC
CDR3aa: CASSPGQGSYNDNKNIQYF

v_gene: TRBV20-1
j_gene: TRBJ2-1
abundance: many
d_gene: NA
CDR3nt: TGCAGTGCTAGAGTGCCCCTAGCGGAGCAGTTCTTC
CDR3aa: CSARVPLAEQFF

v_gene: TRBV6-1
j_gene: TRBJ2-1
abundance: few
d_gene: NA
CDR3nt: TGTGCCTCAGCGGGCAGTACGAATGAGCAGTTCTTC
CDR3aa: CASAGSTNEQFF

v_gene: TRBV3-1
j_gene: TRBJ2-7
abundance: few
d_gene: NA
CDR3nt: TGTGCCAGCAGCCACGACTCCCCCTACGAGCAGTACTTC
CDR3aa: CASSHDSPYEQYF

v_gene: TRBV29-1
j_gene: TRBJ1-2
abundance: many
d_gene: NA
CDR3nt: TGCAGCGTTGGCATAGGGCGGCCCTATGGCTACACCTTC
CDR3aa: CSVGIGRPYGYTF

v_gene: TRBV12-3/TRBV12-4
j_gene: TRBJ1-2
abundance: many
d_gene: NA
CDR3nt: TGTGCCAGCACTCAGGCTGGGGGGGGCTATGGCTACACCTTC
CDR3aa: CASTQAGGGYGYTF

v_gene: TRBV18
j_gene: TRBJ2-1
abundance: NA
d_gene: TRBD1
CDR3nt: TGTGCCAGCTCACTAGGGACAGGGGGCTTTGGGAATGAGCAGTTCTTC
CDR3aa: CASSLGTGGFGNEQFF

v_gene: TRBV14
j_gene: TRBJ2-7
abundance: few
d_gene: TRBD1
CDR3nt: TGTGCCAGCAGCCAATCTAGGGGCGGGACAGGGGGCTCCTACGAGCAGTACTTC
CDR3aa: CASSQSRGGTGGSYEQYF

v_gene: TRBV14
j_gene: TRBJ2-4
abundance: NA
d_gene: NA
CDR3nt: TGTGCCAAAGTTCCCGCACCGAATCCCTTAGCCAAAAACATTCAGTACTTC
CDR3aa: CAKVPAPNPLAKNIQYF

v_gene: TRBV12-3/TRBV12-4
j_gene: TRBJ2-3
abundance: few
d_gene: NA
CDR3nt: TGTGCCAGCACGAGGAGCACAGATACGCAGTATTTT
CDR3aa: CASTRSTDTQYF

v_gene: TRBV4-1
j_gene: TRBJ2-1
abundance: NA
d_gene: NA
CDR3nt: TGCGCCAGCAGCCAAGATGGCCGGGGGCGGCTTTCCTACAATGAGCAGTTCTTC
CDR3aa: CASSQDGRGRLSYNEQFF

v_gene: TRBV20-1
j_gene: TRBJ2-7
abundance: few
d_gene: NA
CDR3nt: TGCAGTGCTAACCCTAGACGGACCTCCTACGAGCAGTACTTC
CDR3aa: CSANPRRTSYEQYF

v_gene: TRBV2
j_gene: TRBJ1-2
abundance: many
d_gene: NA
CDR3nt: TGTGCCAGCCCGAAAAACAGGAACTATGGCTACACCTTC
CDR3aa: CASPKNRNYGYTF

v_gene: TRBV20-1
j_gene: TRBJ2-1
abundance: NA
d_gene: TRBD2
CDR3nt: TGCAGTGCTAATCGCGCGGGGGGGGGCAATGAGCAGTTCTTC
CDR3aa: CSANRAGGGNEQFF

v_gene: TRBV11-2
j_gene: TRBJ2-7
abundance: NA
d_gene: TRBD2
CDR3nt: TGTGCCAGCAGCTTAGAGGGGGGGGGGTATTACGAGCAGTACTTC
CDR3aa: CASSLEGGGYYEQYF

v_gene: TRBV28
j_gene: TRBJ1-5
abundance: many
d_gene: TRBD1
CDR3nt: TGTGCCAGCAGTCCCAAGGGACAGGGGAACAGCAATCAGCCCCAGCATTTT
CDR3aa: CASSPKGQGNSNQPQHF

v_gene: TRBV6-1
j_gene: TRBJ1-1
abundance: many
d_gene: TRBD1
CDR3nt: TGTGCCAGCAGAATTACCGGGACAGGGGGCACTGAAGCTTTCTTT
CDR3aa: CASRITGTGGTEAFF

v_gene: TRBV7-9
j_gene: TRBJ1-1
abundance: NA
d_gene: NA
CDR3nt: TGTGCCAGCACGTCAGGAGCCATGAACACTGAAGCTTTCTTT
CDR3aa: CASTSGAMNTEAFF

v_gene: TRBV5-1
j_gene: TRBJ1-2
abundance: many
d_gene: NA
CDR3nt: TGCGCCAGCAGCTTACCAGGGGTCAACTATGGCTACACCTTC
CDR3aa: CASSLPGVNYGYTF

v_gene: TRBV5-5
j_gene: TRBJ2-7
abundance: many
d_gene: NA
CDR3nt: TGTGCCAGCAGCTTGGGTTTTTACGAGCAGTACTTC
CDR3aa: CASSLGFYEQYF

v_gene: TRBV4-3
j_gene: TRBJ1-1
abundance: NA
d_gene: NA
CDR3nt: TGCGCCAGCAGCCAAGCTATGGGGTCTACTGAAGCTTTCTTT
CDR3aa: CASSQAMGSTEAFF

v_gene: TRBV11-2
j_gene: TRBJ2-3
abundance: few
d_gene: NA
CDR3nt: TGTGCCAGCAGCTTTTTGGCGTGGGAGCGCACAGATACGCAGTATTTT
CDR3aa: CASSFLAWERTDTQYF

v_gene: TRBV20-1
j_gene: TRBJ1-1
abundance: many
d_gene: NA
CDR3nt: TGCAGTGCTAGGGAGACAGTTGGCACTGAAGCTTTCTTT
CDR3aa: CSARETVGTEAFF

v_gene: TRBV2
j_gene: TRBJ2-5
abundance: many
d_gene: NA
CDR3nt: TGTGCCAGCAGCCGGGACGGTGACCAAGAGACCCAGTACTTC
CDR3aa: CASSRDGDQETQYF